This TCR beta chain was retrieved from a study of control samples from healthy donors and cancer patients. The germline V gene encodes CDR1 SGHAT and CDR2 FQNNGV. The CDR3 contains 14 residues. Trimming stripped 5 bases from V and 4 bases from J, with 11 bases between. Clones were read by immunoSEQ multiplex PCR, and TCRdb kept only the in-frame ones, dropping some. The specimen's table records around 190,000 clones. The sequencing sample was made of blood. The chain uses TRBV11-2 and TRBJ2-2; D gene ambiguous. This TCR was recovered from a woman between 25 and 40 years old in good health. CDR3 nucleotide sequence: TGTGCCAGCAGCCCCCCCACGGTCACCGGGGAGCTGTTTTTT. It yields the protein CASSPPTVTGELFF.